The 18 T cell receptor beta chains below come from one sample, sequenced in a study of cytomegalovirus exposure and HLA in healthy donors listed by TCRdb under 2017. The receptor library was made with the immunoSEQ multiplex PCR assay. A mixture of 60 forward primers for TCR Vbeta segments and 13 reverse primers for TCR Jbeta segments was used in the multiplex PCR. As stored in TCRdb, this immuneACCESS dataset retains in-frame rearrangements with V and J assigned. A fraction of the clones does not appear; measured against another copy, unresolved V genes explain less than half of the discrepancy, and the remainder lacks a known reason. Counted in this sample were under 140,000 clones; more than 75% of them appeared once. The ten most abundant clones make up approximately 2% of the sample. Sequences were obtained from PBMCs. The receptor set was obtained from a man between 40 and 49 years old in good health and CMV-seronegative.

The J gene is TRBJ1-1, the V gene TRBV2, with 8 nucleotides matching TRBD1. With V trimmed by 6 bases and J by 8 bases, 5 bases remained unmatched. Germline loops: CDR1 SNHLY, CDR2 FYNNEI. CDR3 length: 12 residues. This CDR3 reads CASRAGQGEAFF. In nucleotides, the CDR3 is TGTGCCAGCAGGGCAGGACAGGGAGAAGCTTTCTTT.

CDR3 DNA: TGTGCCAGCAGCTCCGGACTAGCGGGGTTAGGGTCCTACAATGAGCAGTTCTTC. It is translated as CASSSGLAGLGSYNEQFF. The rearrangement links TRBV5-4 to TRBJ2-1, with 12 nucleotides matching TRBD2. Germline CDR1 is SGHNT and CDR2 is YYREEE (reference sequence). The CDR3 totals 18 residues. The V gene end was trimmed by 3 bases and the J gene end by 1 base; junction bases not matched to a gene: 8.

This CDR3 reads CASSLSGGATNYGYTF. The CDR3 nucleotides are TGTGCCAGCAGCCTCTCAGGGGGTGCTACTAACTATGGCTACACCTTC. This chain uses TRBV28 with TRBJ1-2; 7 bases agree with TRBD1. V dropped 6 bases and J dropped 0; count of bases not matched to a gene: 10. Germline CDR1 and CDR2: MDHEN and SYDVKM. The length of the CDR3 is 16 residues.

V is TRBV7-2 and J is TRBJ2-1; D call uncertain. This CDR3 is built from 13 residues. With 5 bases removed from V and 3 bases from J, the gap between germline ends came to 8 bases. In germline, CDR1 is SGHTA, CDR2 FQGNSA. The CDR3 here is CASSQRGYNEQFF. The DNA for the CDR3 is TGTGCCAGCAGCCAAAGAGGCTACAATGAGCAGTTCTTC.

The V gene is TRBV19, the J gene TRBJ1-1; possibly TRBD1 for D (5 bases). Germline V CDR1 and CDR2: LNHDA, SQIVND (reference sequence). The V end lost 8 bases, the J end lost 4 bases, and 17 bases lay between the germline ends. This CDR3 region has 14 residues. The CDR3 sequence is CASGWGRGSTEAFF. Here the CDR3 DNA reads TGTGCCAGTGGATGGGGACGGGGGAGCACTGAAGCTTTCTTT.

This clone was picked up one time. Other DNA sequences within the sample encode an identical CDR3. The chain couples TRBV5-1 to TRBJ2-6; the match to TRBD2 covers 7 bases. This CDR3 has 15 residues. Germline V gene data show CDR1 as SGHRS and CDR2 as YFSETQ. With V trimmed by 2 bases and J by 2 bases, 1 base remained unmatched. The CDR3 protein is CASSFGGTGANVLTF. CDR3 bases: TGCGCCAGCAGCTTCGGGGGGACTGGGGCCAACGTCCTGACTTTC.

The rearrangement uses TRBV27 and TRBJ1-2, with D possibly matching TRBD1 (6 bases). The CDR3 is 14 residues long. Per germline, CDR1 MNHEY and CDR2 SMNVEV (reference sequence). Between the trimmed V and J ends, which lost 3 bases and 4 bases, there was a span of 12 bases. The DNA of the CDR3 is TGTGCCAGCAGTTTTACAGGGTTGGCCTATGGCTACACCTTC. Protein product: CASSFTGLAYGYTF.

The chain has TRBV28 and TRBJ1-3; the D gene is possibly TRBD1 (6 bases). Germline V CDR1 and CDR2: MDHEN, SYDVKM. Trimming removed 6 bases at V and 1 base at J, with 10 bases between. This CDR3 contains 14 residues. Written as DNA, the CDR3 is TGTGCCAGCAGAGAGGGGGGGTCTGGAAACACCATATATTTT. It specifies CASREGGSGNTIYF.

This clone was counted only a few times. This sequence joins TRBV18 and TRBJ1-5; D may be TRBD1 (5 bases). The CDR3 is made up of 13 amino acids. Germline V gives CDR1 KGHSH, CDR2 LQKENI. Deletions cut 8 bases from V and 7 bases from J, with 15 bases between. The CDR3 region has the DNA TGTGCCAGCCAGGGCTCGGGAGAGCAGCCCCAGCATTTT. Translating it yields CASQGSGEQPQHF. The whole variable domain, filled in from reference TRBV18 and TRBJ1-5, reads NAGVMQNPRHLVRRRGQEARLRCSPMKGHSHVYWYRQLPEEGLKFMVYLQKENIIDESGMPKERFSAEFPKEGPSILRIQQVVRGDSAAYFCASQGSGEQPQHFGDGTRLSIL.

The chain uses TRBV7-9 and TRBJ1-1; a weak D match, TRBD1 (6 bases). The CDR3 is 11 amino acids. Trimming left V 6 bases short and J 8 bases short, with 10 bases between. CDR1 is SEHNR, CDR2 FQNEAQ, per germline (reference sequence). The CDR3 nucleotides are TGTGCCAGCAGGGACAGCGTAGAAGCTTTCTTT. Encoded protein: CASRDSVEAFF.

The chain uses TRBV28 and TRBJ1-6; D unclear. The CDR3 runs to 14 residues. V was clipped by 7 bases and J by 2 bases, with 9 bases between them. Per germline, CDR1 MDHEN and CDR2 SYDVKM. For the CDR3, the DNA is TGTGCCAGCAACCTCGGTCCCTATAATTCACCCCTCCACTTT. Translated, it gives CASNLGPYNSPLHF.

The rearrangement links TRBV18 to TRBJ1-2, with D possibly being TRBD1 (6 bases). Germline assignment: CDR1 KGHSH and CDR2 LQKENI. V lost 3 bases and J 8 bases, leaving 19 bases between the germline ends. CDR3 length equals 15 residues. CDR3 sequence reads: CASSPNRQARHGYTF. The DNA for the CDR3 is TGTGCCAGCTCACCCAACCGACAGGCCCGGCACGGCTACACCTTC.

This clone was observed a few times. The rearrangement links TRBV6-1 to TRBJ1-1; D might be TRBD1 (6 bases). Germline CDR1 MNHNS, CDR2 SASEGT. The CDR3 totals 14 residues. Trimming took 4 bases from V and 1 from J, leaving 10 bases between them. The CDR3 DNA is TGTGCCAGCAGTGCCCGGACAGAGAACACTGAAGCTTTCTTT. It yields the protein CASSARTENTEAFF.

This rearrangement joins TRBV2 to TRBJ2-5, with 9 bases aligning to TRBD1. Germline trimming cut 5 bases from V and 4 bases from J; bases unmatched to any gene: 8. This CDR3 has 15 amino acids. Per the germline V gene, CDR1 is SNHLY and CDR2 is FYNNEI. The CDR3 loop is CASSTGTGSGETQYF. CDR3 in DNA: TGTGCCAGCAGTACGGGGACAGGGAGCGGAGAGACCCAGTACTTC.

The chain is built from TRBV11-2 and TRBJ2-3; D is possibly TRBD2 (7 bases). This CDR3 comprises 15 residues. The V end was cut by 1 base, the J end by 6 bases, with 14 bases between. Germline V CDR1 and CDR2: SGHAT, FQNNGV. This CDR3 reads CASSLGWGGPDTQYF. Here the CDR3 DNA reads TGTGCCAGCAGCTTAGGTTGGGGGGGCCCCGATACGCAGTATTTT. The full variable domain, rest sourced from reference TRBV11-2 and TRBJ2-3, is EAGVAQSPRYKIIEKRQSVAFWCNPISGHATLYWYQQILGQGPKLLIQFQNNGVVDDSQLPKDRFSAERLKGVDSTLKIQPAKLEDSAVYLCASSLGWGGPDTQYFGPGTRLTVL.

The J gene is TRBJ1-2, the V gene TRBV28; D uncertain. There are 12 residues in the CDR3. The germline V gene encodes CDR1 MDHEN and CDR2 SYDVKM. Trimming left V 5 bases short and J 2 bases short, with 6 bases between. The chain's CDR3 is CASSELNYGYTF. The CDR3 region has the DNA TGTGCCAGCAGTGAGCTAAACTATGGCTACACCTTC.

The V call is TRBV6-1, the J call TRBJ1-2; D ambiguous. The CDR3 length is 14 residues. V was shortened by 2 bases and J by 4 bases, with 11 bases between the two germline ends. Germline loops: CDR1 MNHNS, CDR2 SASEGT. The CDR3 sequence is CASSEKEGPYGYTF. CDR3 nucleotide sequence: TGTGCCAGCAGTGAAAAGGAGGGCCCCTATGGCTACACCTTC.

This chain uses TRBV28 with TRBJ2-7; 10 nucleotides align to TRBD1. The V segment lost 3 bases and the J segment 5 bases; nucleotides outside the gene matches: 4. CDR3 length: 14 amino acids. The V gene's germline CDR1 is MDHEN and CDR2 SYDVKM. The CDR3 here is CASSLETGGHEQYF. CDR3 sequence (DNA): TGTGCCAGCAGTTTGGAGACAGGGGGCCACGAGCAGTACTTC.